The 3 T cell receptor beta chains below come from one sample, sequenced in a study of somatic mutations in cytotoxic T cells in rheumatoid arthritis (dated by TCRdb to 2015 to 2018). The receptor library was made with the immunoSEQ multiplex PCR assay. Not all clones reach the TCRdb copy of this immuneACCESS table, which keeps in-frame sequences only. Checked studies attribute under half of the gap to unresolved V genes and leave the rest unexplained. The sample table records fewer than 25,000 clones; roughly 80% of these occur just once. The ten biggest clones cover about 10% of the sample. Sequencing was carried out using CD8+ T cells sorted from blood. Every receptor here comes from a woman in her 50s in good health.

The chain joins TRBV9 to TRBJ2-1, with D possibly being TRBD1 (5 bases). This CDR3 has 14 amino acids. Germline V CDR1 and CDR2: SGDLS, YYNGEE. The V end lost 0 bases, the J end lost 9 bases, and 13 bases lay between the germline ends. The CDR3 DNA reads as TGTGCCAGCAGCGTAGAAGACAGTTTCAGTGAGCAGTTCTTC. Amino acid sequence: CASSVEDSFSEQFF.

The chain links TRBV11-2 to TRBJ2-5; 10 nucleotides align to TRBD2. V trimming: 5 bases; J trimming: 5 bases; junction bases outside the gene matches: 8. This CDR3 spans 15 amino acids. Germline CDR1 SGHAT, CDR2 FQNNGV. The CDR3 coding sequence is TGTGCCAGCAGCGAAGCGGGGGGGCTTTTGGAGACCCAGTACTTC. It is translated as CASSEAGGLLETQYF.

This chain's CDR3 is CASSYSEENGAFF. CDR3 nucleotides: TGTGCCAGCAGTTACTCCGAGGAGAATGGGGCTTTCTTT. The chain couples TRBV6-5 to TRBJ1-1; D ambiguous. The CDR3 runs to 13 residues. Per the germline V gene, CDR1 is MNHEY and CDR2 is SVGAGI. The germline V and J ends were trimmed by 0 bases and 11 bases, with 13 bases remaining between them.